The entry that follows covers one TCR beta chain sequence. What it binds is not known. These data belong to a study of T cell responses to AZD1222 COVID-19 vaccine. The germline V gene encodes CDR1 GTSNPN and CDR2 SVGIG (reference sequence). The germline V and J ends were trimmed by 0 bases and 3 bases, with 12 bases remaining between them. The CDR3 loop spans 14 amino acids. Study findings and constraints: Two AZD1222 administrations were followed by greater Spike-specific TCR breadth and depth. No day 14 peak samples; only post-peak repertoires were characterized. Females made up more of the donors, who were largely white British, and clonal diversity may have come out too low. Across the whole spike, CD4 TCRs peaked at regions 160-218 and 743-854.

Sequencing was performed with immunoSEQ multiplex PCR; in TCRdb, only in-frame clones are kept and a portion is missing. This table has about 190,000 clones, approximately 94% appearing once. This clonotype originated in an adult in good health. Source: peripheral blood, taken on day 0 of AZD1222 vaccination. The V and J genes are TRBV30 and TRBJ2-7; either TRBD1 or TRBD2 may supply D (5 bases each). CDR3 bases: TGTGCCTGGAGTGTACTTGGGGGAAACTACGAGCAGTACTTC. Its translation: CAWSVLGGNYEQYF.